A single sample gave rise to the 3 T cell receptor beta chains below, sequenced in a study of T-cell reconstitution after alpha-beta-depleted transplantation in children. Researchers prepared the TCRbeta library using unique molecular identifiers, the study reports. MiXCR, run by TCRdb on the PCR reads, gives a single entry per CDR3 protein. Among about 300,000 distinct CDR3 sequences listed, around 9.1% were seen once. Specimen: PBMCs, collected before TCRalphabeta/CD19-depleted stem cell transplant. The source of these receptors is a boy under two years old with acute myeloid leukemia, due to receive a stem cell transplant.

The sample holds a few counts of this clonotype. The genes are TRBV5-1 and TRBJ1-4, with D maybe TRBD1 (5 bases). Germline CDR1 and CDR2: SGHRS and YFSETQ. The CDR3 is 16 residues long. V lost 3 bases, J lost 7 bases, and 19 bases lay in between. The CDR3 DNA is TGCGCCAGCAGCTCAGGGAGCCTGCCCCGGGGTGAAAAACTGTTTTTT. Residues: CASSSGSLPRGEKLFF. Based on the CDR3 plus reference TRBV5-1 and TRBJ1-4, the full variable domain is KAGVTQTPRYLIKTRGQQVTLSCSPISGHRSVSWYQQTPGQGLQFLFEYFSETQRNKGNFPGRFSGRQFSNSRSEMNVSTLELGDSALYLCASSSGSLPRGEKLFFGSGTQLSVL.

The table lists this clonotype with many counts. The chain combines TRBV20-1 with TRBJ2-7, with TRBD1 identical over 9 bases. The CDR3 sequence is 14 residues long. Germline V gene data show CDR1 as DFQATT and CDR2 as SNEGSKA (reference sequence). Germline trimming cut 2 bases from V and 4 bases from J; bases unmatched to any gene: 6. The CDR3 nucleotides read TGCAGTGCTAGAACCGGACAGGGGAAGTACGAGCAGTACTTC. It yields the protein CSARTGQGKYEQYF.

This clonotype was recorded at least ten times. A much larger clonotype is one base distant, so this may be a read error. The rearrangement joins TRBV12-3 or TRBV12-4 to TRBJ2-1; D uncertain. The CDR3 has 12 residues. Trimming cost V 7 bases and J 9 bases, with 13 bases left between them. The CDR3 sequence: CASILPPAEQFF. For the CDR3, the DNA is TGTGCCAGCATTCTTCCGCCCGCTGAGCAGTTCTTC.